This T cell receptor beta chain originates from a study of PD-1 blockade in classical Hodgkin lymphoma. Study context: Treatment was intravenous nivolumab, 3 mg/kg every 2 weeks, until progression.

Profiling relied on immunoSEQ multiplex PCR, and the TCRdb table lists in-frame clones only, not all of them. This table has 34,000 or so clones, 81% appearing once. Indicated time point: cycle 4 day 1 (C4D1), after less than seven weeks of nivolumab. Relapses following autologous stem cell transplantation were seen in all patients, with brentuximab vedotin exposure varying. The length of the CDR3 is 14 residues. V was clipped by 0 bases and J by 8 bases, with 11 bases between them. In germline, CDR1 is SGHNT, CDR2 YYREEE (reference sequence). The TCR comes from a human donor with classical Hodgkin lymphoma. The gene calls are TRBV5-4 and TRBJ1-4; no definite D call. The starting material was peripheral blood mononuclear cells (PBMCs), obtained before the fourth cycle of nivolumab. CDR3 sequence reads: CASSLGPKEEKLFF. CDR3 bases: TGTGCCAGCAGCTTGGGCCCGAAGGAAGAAAAACTGTTTTTT.